Given below is one TCR beta chain in context. The record originates from a study of a mutant IDH1 vaccine in newly diagnosed glioma. Study summary: There were roughly 60% males and around 38% females among treated patients, whose mean age was about 41 years.

Some clones are missing from TCRdb's copy, which holds only in-frame ones; the method was immunoSEQ multiplex PCR. Here the sample spans under 90,000 clones, 79% being singletons. V lost 2 bases, J lost 8 bases, and 11 bases stayed unmatched. Germline V gene sequence: CDR1 GTSNPN, CDR2 SVGIG (reference sequence). The length of the CDR3 is 14 residues. Time point denoted: baseline, week 1 (first vaccination visit). This sample's treatment: pre-vaccination baseline after standard-of-care therapy. Material: PBMCs, obtained from a glioma patient treated with radiotherapy, temozolomide or both. The origin of this receptor is a man aged 45 to 65 with glioma. The chain has TRBV30 and TRBJ1-2; 7 bases match TRBD1. For the CDR3, the DNA is TGTGCCTGGAGTAGGACAGGTCATAGAGAAGGCTACACCTTC. Translated, it gives CAWSRTGHREGYTF. The full variable domain, with the rest looked up from reference TRBV30 and TRBJ1-2, is SQTIHQWPATLVQPVGSPLSLECTVEGTSNPNLYWYRQAAGRGLQLLFYSVGIGQISSEVPQNLSASRPQDRQFILSSKKLLLSDSGFYLCAWSRTGHREGYTFGSGTRLTVV.